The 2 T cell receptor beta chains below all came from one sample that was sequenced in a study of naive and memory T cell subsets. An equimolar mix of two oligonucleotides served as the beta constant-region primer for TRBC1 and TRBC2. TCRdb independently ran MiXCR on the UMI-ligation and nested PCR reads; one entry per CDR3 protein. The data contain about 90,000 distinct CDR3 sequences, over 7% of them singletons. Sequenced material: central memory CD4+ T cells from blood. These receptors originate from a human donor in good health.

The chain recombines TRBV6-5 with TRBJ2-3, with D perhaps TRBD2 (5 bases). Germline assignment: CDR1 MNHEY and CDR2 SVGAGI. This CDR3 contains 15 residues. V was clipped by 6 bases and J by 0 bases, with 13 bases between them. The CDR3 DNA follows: TGTGCCAGCAGCATGTTCCGCGGGAGCACAGATACGCAGTATTTT. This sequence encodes CASSMFRGSTDTQYF.

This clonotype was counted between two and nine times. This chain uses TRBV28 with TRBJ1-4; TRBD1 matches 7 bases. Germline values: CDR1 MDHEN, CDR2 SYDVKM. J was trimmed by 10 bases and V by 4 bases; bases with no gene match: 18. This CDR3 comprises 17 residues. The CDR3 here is CASSSGTVLSISGKLFF. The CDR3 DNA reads TGTGCCAGCAGTTCCGGGACAGTGCTATCCATTTCAGGAAAACTGTTTTTT.